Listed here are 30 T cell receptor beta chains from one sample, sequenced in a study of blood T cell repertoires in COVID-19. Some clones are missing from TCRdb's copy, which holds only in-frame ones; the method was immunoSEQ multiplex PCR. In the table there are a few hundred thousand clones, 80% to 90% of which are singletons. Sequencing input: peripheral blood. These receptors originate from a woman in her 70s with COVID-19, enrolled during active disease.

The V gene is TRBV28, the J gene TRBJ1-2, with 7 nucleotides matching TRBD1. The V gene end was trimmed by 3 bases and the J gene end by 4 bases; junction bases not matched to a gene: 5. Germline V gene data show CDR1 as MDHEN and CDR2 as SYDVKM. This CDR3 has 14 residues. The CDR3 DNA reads TGTGCCAGCAGTTTGACAGGACAGGCCTATGGCTACACCTTC. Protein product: CASSLTGQAYGYTF.

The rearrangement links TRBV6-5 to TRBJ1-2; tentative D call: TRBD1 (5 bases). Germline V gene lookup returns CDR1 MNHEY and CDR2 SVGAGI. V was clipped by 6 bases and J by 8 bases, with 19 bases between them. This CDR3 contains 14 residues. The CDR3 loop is CASSNTGQLTGYTF. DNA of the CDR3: TGTGCCAGCAGCAATACAGGACAACTAACGGGCTACACCTTC.

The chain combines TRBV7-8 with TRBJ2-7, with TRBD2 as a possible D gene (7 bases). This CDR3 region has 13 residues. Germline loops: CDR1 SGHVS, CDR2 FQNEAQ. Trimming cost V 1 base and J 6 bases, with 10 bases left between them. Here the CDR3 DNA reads TGTGCCAGCAGCTTAGACAGGGAGGGCGAGCAGTACTTC. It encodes CASSLDREGEQYF.

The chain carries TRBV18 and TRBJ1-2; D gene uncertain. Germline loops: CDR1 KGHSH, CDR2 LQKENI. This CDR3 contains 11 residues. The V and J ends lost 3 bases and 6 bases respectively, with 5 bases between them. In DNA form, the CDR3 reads TGTGCCAGCTCACCCGGGGATGGCTACACCTTC. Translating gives CASSPGDGYTF.

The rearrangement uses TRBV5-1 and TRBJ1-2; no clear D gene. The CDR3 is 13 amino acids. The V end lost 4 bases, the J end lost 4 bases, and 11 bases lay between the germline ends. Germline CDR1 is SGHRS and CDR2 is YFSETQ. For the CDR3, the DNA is TGCGCCAGCAGCCCCCTCTCGGGCTATGGCTACACCTTC. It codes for CASSPLSGYGYTF.

The CDR3 region has the DNA TGTGCCAGCAGCCGCGCGGGGGGGCCAACCAAAAACATTCAGTACTTC. Protein sequence: CASSRAGGPTKNIQYF. V gene TRBV5-6 combines with J gene TRBJ2-4, with 9 bases matching TRBD2. From germline, CDR1 is SGHDT and CDR2 YYEEEE. This CDR3 comprises 16 residues. Trimming cost V 4 bases and J 2 bases; bases outside gene matches: 7.

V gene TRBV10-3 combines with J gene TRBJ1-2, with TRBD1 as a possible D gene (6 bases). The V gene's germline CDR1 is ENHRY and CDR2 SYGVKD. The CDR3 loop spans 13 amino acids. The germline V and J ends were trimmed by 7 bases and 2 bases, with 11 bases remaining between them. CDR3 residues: CAINPQGNYGYTF. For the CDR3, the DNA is TGTGCCATCAACCCACAGGGAAACTATGGCTACACCTTC.

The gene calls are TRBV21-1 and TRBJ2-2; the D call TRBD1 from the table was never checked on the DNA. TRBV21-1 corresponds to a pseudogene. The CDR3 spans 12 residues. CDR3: CASIRDTGELFF. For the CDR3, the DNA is TGTGCCAGCATCAGGGACACCGGGGAGCTGTTTTTT.

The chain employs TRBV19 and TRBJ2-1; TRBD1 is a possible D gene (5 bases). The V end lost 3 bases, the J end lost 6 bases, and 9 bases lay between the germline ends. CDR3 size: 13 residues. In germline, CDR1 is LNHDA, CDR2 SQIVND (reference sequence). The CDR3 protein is CASSMAGSNEQFF. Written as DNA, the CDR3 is TGTGCCAGTAGTATGGCAGGGTCCAATGAGCAGTTCTTC.

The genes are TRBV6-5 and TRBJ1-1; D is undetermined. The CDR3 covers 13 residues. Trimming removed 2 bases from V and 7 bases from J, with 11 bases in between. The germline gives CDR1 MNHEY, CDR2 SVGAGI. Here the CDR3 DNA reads TGTGCCAGCAGTTACGGGCTGGGCAATGAAGCTTTCTTT. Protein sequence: CASSYGLGNEAFF.

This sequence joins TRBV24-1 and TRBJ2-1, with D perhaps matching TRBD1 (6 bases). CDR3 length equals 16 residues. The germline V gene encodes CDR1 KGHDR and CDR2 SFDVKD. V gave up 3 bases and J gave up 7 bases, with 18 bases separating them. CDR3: CATSDERSGARNEQFF. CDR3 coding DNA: TGTGCCACCAGTGATGAAAGGTCAGGGGCAAGAAATGAGCAGTTCTTC.

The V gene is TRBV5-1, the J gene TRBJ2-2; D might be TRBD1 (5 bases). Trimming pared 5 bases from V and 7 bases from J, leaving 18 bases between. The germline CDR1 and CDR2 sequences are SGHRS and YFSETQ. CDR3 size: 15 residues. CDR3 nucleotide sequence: TGCGCCAGCAGAGATGGGGCCCTGATTAACGGGGAGCTGTTTTTT. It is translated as CASRDGALINGELFF.

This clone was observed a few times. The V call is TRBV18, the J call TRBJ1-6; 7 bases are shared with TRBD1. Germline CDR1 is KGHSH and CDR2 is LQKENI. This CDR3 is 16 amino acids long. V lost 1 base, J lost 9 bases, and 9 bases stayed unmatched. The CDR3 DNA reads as TGTGCCAGCTCACCACGGCCAACAGGGGTGATTTCACCCCTCCACTTT. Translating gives CASSPRPTGVISPLHF.

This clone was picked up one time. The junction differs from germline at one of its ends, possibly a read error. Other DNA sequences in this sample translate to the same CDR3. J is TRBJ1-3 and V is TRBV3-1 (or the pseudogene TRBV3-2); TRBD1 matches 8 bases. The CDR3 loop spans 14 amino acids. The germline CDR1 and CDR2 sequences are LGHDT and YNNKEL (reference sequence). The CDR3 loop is CASSPTGAGNTIYF. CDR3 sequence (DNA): TGTGCTAGCAGCCCGACAGGGGCTGGAAACACCATATATTTT.

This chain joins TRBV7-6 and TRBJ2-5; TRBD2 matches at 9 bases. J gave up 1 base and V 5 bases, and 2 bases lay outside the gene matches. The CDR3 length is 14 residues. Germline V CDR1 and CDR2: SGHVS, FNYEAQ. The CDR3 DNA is TGTGCCAGCAGCCCGACTAGCGGCCAAGAGACCCAGTACTTC. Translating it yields CASSPTSGQETQYF.

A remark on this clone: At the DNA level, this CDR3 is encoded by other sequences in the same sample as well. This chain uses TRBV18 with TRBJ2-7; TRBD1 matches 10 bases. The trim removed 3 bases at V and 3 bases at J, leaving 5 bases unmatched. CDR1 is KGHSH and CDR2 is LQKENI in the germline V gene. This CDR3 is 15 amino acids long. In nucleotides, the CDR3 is TGTGCCAGCTCACCCCCGGGACAGGGGAACTACGAGCAGTACTTC. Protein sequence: CASSPPGQGNYEQYF. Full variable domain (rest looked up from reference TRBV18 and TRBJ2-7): NAGVMQNPRHLVRRRGQEARLRCSPMKGHSHVYWYRQLPEEGLKFMVYLQKENIIDESGMPKERFSAEFPKEGPSILRIQQVVRGDSAAYFCASSPPGQGNYEQYFGPGTRLTVT.

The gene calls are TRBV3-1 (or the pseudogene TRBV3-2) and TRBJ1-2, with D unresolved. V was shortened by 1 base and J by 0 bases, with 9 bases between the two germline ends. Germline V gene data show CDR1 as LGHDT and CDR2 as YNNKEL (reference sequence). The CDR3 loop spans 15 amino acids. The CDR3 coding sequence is TGTGCCAGCAGCCAAGCAGTAACAGCTAACTATGGCTACACCTTC. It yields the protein CASSQAVTANYGYTF.

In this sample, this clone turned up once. CDR3 bases: TGTGCCAGCTCACTGTCGGTTCCTTCCCTGAACACTGAAGCTTTCTTT. Translating it yields CASSLSVPSLNTEAFF. J is TRBJ1-1 and V is TRBV18; no clear D. V lost 4 bases and J 0 bases, leaving 15 bases between the germline ends. Per the germline V gene, CDR1 is KGHSH and CDR2 is LQKENI. The CDR3 covers 16 residues.

This CDR3 is CATSDFSGEQFF. Written as DNA, the CDR3 is TGTGCCACCAGTGATTTCAGCGGTGAGCAGTTCTTC. This chain joins TRBV24-1 and TRBJ2-1; D might be TRBD2 (5 bases). This CDR3 is 12 amino acids long. Trimming removed 1 base at V and 9 bases at J, with 6 bases between. Germline V gene lookup returns CDR1 KGHDR and CDR2 SFDVKD.

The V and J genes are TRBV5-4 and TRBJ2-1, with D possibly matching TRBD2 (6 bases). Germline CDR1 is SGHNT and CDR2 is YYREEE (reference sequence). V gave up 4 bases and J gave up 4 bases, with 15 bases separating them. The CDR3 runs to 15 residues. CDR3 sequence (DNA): TGTGCCAGCAGCCCCTCGGTACTAGCTTACAATGAGCAGTTCTTC. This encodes CASSPSVLAYNEQFF.

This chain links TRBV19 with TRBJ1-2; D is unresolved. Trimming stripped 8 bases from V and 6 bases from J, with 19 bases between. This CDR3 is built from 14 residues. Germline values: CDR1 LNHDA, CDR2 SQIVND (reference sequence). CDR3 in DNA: TGTGCCAGTGGACTCGCGGTAGCGGGAGATGGCTACACCTTC. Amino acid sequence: CASGLAVAGDGYTF.

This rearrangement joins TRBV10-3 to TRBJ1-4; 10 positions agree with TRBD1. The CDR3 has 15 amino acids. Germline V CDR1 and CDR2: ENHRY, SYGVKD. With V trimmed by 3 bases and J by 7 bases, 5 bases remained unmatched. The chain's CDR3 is CAISDPGTGVEKLFF. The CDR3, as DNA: TGTGCCATCAGTGATCCCGGGACAGGGGTTGAAAAACTGTTTTTT.

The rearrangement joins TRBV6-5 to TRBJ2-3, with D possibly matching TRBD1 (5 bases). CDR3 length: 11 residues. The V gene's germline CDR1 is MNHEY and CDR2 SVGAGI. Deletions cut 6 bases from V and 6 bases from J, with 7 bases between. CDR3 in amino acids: CASSRVDTQYF. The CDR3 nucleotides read TGTGCCAGCAGCAGGGTGGATACGCAGTATTTT.

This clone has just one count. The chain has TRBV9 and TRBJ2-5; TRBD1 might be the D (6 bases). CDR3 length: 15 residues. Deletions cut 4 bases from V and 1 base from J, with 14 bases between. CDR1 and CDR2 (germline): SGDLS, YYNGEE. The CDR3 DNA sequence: TGTGCCAGCAGCTCACAGGGTCTCGGCCAAGAGACCCAGTACTTC. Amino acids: CASSSQGLGQETQYF.

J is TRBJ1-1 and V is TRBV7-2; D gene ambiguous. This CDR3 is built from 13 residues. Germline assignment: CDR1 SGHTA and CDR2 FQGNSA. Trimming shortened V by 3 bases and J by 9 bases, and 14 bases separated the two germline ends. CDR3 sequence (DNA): TGTGCCAGCAGCTTCTTTGAGAGGAAGCAAGCTTTCTTT. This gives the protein CASSFFERKQAFF. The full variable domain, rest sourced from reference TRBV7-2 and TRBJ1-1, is GAGVSQSPSNKVTEKGKDVELRCDPISGHTALYWYRQSLGQGLEFLIYFQGNSAPDKSGLPSDRFSAERTGGSVSTLTIQRTQQEDSAVYLCASSFFERKQAFFGQGTRLTVV.

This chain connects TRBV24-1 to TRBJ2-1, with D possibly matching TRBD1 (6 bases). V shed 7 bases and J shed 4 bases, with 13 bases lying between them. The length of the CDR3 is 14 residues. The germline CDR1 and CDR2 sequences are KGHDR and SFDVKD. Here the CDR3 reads CATSPGQIYNEQFF. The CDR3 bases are TGTGCCACCAGCCCGGGACAAATATACAATGAGCAGTTCTTC.

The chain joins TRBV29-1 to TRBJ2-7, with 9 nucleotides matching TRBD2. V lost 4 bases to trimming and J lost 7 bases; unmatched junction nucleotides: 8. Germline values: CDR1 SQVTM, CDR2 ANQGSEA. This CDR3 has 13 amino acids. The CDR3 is CSVGGGLAREQYF. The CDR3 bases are TGCAGCGTTGGGGGAGGACTAGCGAGAGAGCAGTACTTC.

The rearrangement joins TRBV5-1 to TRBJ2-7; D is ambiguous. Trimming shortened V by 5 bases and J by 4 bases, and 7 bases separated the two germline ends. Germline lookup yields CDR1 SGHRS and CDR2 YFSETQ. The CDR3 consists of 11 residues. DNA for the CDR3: TGCGCCAGCAGGGCTGAATACGAGCAGTACTTC. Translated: CASRAEYEQYF. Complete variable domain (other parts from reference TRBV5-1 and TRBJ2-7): KAGVTQTPRYLIKTRGQQVTLSCSPISGHRSVSWYQQTPGQGLQFLFEYFSETQRNKGNFPGRFSGRQFSNSRSEMNVSTLELGDSALYLCASRAEYEQYFGPGTRLTVT.

The CDR3 spells CASSPPRDRGKTEAFF. In nucleotides, the CDR3 is TGTGCCAGCTCACCACCCCGGGACAGGGGTAAAACTGAAGCTTTCTTT. This chain connects TRBV18 to TRBJ1-1, with 10 nucleotides matching TRBD1. The V and J ends lost 0 bases and 5 bases, in that order; junction bases with no gene match: 6. The CDR3 loop spans 16 amino acids. Per the germline V gene, CDR1 is KGHSH and CDR2 is LQKENI. Drawing the rest from reference TRBV18 and TRBJ1-1, the complete variable domain is NAGVMQNPRHLVRRRGQEARLRCSPMKGHSHVYWYRQLPEEGLKFMVYLQKENIIDESGMPKERFSAEFPKEGPSILRIQQVVRGDSAAYFCASSPPRDRGKTEAFFGQGTRLTVV.

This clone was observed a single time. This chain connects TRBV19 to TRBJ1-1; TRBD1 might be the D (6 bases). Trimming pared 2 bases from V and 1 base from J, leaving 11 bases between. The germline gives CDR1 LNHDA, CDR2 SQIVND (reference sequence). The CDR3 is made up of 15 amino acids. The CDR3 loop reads CASSIKQGPNTEAFF. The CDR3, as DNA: TGTGCCAGTAGTATAAAGCAGGGGCCGAACACTGAAGCTTTCTTT.